These 2 T cell receptor beta chains originate from one sample sequenced in a study of blood T cells in healthy people across ages. Together with a sample-barcoded 5' primer, a J-beta primer mix was included in a second PCR lasting about 7 to 12 cycles. MiXCR, run by TCRdb on the 5' RACE reads, gives a single entry per CDR3 protein. The table lists more than 800,000 distinct CDR3 sequences, 29% of them singletons, with around a sixth in the top ten. The sequencing sample was made of blood. These receptors came from an elderly woman in good health.

This clonotype has at least ten counts. V is TRBV11-2 and J is TRBJ2-7, with D uncertain. Trimming stripped 2 bases from V and 4 bases from J, with 15 bases between. The CDR3 loop spans 15 amino acids. Germline CDR1 reads SGHAT; CDR2 reads FQNNGV. The CDR3 is CASSLNGGRKYEQYF. The CDR3 DNA sequence: TGTGCCAGCAGCTTAAATGGTGGCAGAAAGTACGAGCAGTACTTC. Together with reference TRBV11-2 and TRBJ2-7, the CDR3 gives the full variable domain: EAGVAQSPRYKIIEKRQSVAFWCNPISGHATLYWYQQILGQGPKLLIQFQNNGVVDDSQLPKDRFSAERLKGVDSTLKIQPAKLEDSAVYLCASSLNGGRKYEQYFGPGTRLTVT.

This clonotype was recorded at least ten times. The rearrangement joins TRBV7-2 to TRBJ1-2; D not certain. Germline assignment: CDR1 SGHTA and CDR2 FQGNSA. CDR3 length equals 12 residues. Trimming removed 5 bases at V and 5 bases at J, with 9 bases between. CDR3 sequence (DNA): TGTGCCAGCAGCCCGGGTCTTTATGGCTACACCTTC. As protein: CASSPGLYGYTF. Based on the CDR3 plus reference TRBV7-2 and TRBJ1-2, the full variable domain is GAGVSQSPSNKVTEKGKDVELRCDPISGHTALYWYRQSLGQGLEFLIYFQGNSAPDKSGLPSDRFSAERTGGSVSTLTIQRTQQEDSAVYLCASSPGLYGYTFGSGTRLTVV.